What follows is one T cell receptor (beta chain) and its context. Per germline, CDR1 MNHEY and CDR2 SMNVEV (reference sequence). Trimming removed 3 bases from V and 5 bases from J, with 10 bases in between. The CDR3 has 13 amino acids. This entry is derived from a study of blood T cell repertoires in COVID-19. Authors' methods: Amplified reference gene primers provided the basis for estimating nucleated cell counts. Assay used: immunoSEQ multiplex PCR; TCRdb lists only in-frame clones, some missing. V, J and clone size derive from that table, while D and trimming were established from the DNA sequence. The sample yields over 150,000 clones, around 90% seen once.

The sample taken for sequencing was peripheral blood. The chain recombines TRBV27 with TRBJ1-2; TRBD1 might be the D (6 bases). The receptor was isolated from a man aged 50-60 years with acute or convalescent COVID-19. The CDR3: CASSFQGKYGYTF. Here the CDR3 DNA reads TGTGCCAGCAGTTTTCAGGGGAAGTATGGCTACACCTTC.